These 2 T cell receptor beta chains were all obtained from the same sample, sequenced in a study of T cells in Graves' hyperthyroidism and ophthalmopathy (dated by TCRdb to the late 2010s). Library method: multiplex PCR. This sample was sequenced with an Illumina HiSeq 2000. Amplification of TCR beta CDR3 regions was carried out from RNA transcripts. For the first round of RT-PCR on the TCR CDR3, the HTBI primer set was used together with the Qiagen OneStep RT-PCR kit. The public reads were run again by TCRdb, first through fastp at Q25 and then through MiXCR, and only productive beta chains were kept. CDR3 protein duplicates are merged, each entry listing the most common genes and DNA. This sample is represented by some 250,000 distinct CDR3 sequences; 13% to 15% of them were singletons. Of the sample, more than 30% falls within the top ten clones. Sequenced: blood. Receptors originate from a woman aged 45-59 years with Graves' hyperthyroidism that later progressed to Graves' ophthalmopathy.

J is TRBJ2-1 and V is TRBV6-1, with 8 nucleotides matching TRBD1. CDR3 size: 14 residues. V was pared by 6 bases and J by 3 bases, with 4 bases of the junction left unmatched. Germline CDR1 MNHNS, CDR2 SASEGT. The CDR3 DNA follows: TGTGCCAGCAGAGACAGGGGATTCTACAATGAGCAGTTCTTC. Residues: CASRDRGFYNEQFF.

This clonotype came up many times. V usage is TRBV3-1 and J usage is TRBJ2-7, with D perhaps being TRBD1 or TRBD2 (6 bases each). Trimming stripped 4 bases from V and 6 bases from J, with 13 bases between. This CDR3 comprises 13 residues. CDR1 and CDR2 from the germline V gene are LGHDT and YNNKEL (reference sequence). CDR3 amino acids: CASSPGRGGEQYF. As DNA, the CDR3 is TGTGCCAGCAGCCCGGGCAGGGGAGGCGAGCAGTACTTC.